These 10 T cell receptor beta chains came from one sample sequenced in a study of blood T cell repertoires in COVID-19. Using immunoSEQ multiplex PCR, the repertoire was profiled, and TCRdb retains in-frame clones only, with some absent. The sample holds 300,000 to 350,000 clones, around 89% seen once. Sequencing used PBMCs or T cells enriched from blood (not recorded which). The receptors were sampled from a young woman with acute COVID-19.

This sequence joins TRBV24-1 and TRBJ2-3; 8 bases map to TRBD2. There are 21 residues in the CDR3. In germline, CDR1 is KGHDR, CDR2 SFDVKD. Trimming took 4 bases from V and 2 from J; bases not matched to a gene: 22. CDR3 in amino acids: CATSDLRRTDRTSPNTDTQYF. The CDR3 nucleotides read TGTGCCACCAGTGACCTACGGAGGACAGATAGGACTAGCCCGAACACAGATACGCAGTATTTT.

The chain combines TRBV5-1 with TRBJ1-3, with D perhaps matching TRBD1 (6 bases). The V and J ends lost 4 bases and 3 bases respectively, with 17 bases between them. CDR1 is SGHRS and CDR2 is YFSETQ in the germline V gene. The CDR3 is 16 residues long. The CDR3 nucleotides read TGCGCCAGCAGCCCGGACAGCGTTCCATATGGAAACACCATATATTTT. This encodes CASSPDSVPYGNTIYF.

This clone is a singleton in its sample. This chain joins TRBV27 and TRBJ1-1; 8 bases are shared with TRBD1. The CDR3 is made up of 15 amino acids. V trimming: 2 bases; J trimming: 3 bases; junction bases outside the gene matches: 5. The V gene's germline CDR1 is MNHEY and CDR2 SMNVEV (reference sequence). CDR3 loop: CASSLGQGAYTEAFF. CDR3 sequence (DNA): TGTGCCAGCAGTTTAGGGCAGGGGGCCTACACTGAAGCTTTCTTT.

This chain links TRBV28 with TRBJ2-7; possibly TRBD2 for D (5 bases). Germline V lookup: CDR1 MDHEN, CDR2 SYDVKM. The V gene lost 3 bases and the J gene lost 5 bases, with 11 bases spanning the gap. This CDR3 has 13 residues. The CDR3 region is CASSFYGVHEQYF. The DNA for the CDR3 is TGTGCCAGCAGTTTTTACGGGGTCCACGAGCAGTACTTC.

The chain joins TRBV5-1 to TRBJ1-4, with D perhaps TRBD1 (5 bases). The CDR3 spans 14 residues. V was pared by 3 bases and J by 4 bases, with 10 bases between. Per the germline V gene, CDR1 is SGHRS and CDR2 is YFSETQ. The CDR3 loop is CASSYQGHNEKLFF. The CDR3 coding sequence is TGCGCCAGCAGCTACCAGGGTCATAATGAAAAACTGTTTTTT.

The chain is built from TRBV10-1 and TRBJ2-1; D ambiguous. V lost 4 bases and J 8 bases, leaving 15 bases between the germline ends. CDR1 is WNHNN, CDR2 SYGVQD, per germline (reference sequence). The CDR3 runs 14 residues. Written as DNA, the CDR3 is TGCGCCAGCAGTGGAGCCCCGCAGGCCGATGAGCAGTTCTTC. Translated: CASSGAPQADEQFF.

The V and J genes are TRBV12-3 or TRBV12-4 and TRBJ1-1; no clear D gene. V lost 1 base and J lost 2, with 5 bases in between. The CDR3 contains 13 residues. The CDR3 DNA reads TGTGCCAGCAGTTTAGGCGTTAACACTGAAGCTTTCTTT. This sequence encodes CASSLGVNTEAFF.

V is TRBV27 and J is TRBJ1-2, with TRBD1 matching over 8 bases. The CDR3 covers 13 residues. The germline V gene encodes CDR1 MNHEY and CDR2 SMNVEV (reference sequence). The ends lost 6 bases at V and 4 bases at J; junction bases unmatched: 4. The DNA for the CDR3 is TGTGCCAGCAGGAGGACAGGGTTCTATGGCTACACCTTC. Protein product: CASRRTGFYGYTF.

The chain joins TRBV7-9 to TRBJ2-2; 7 bases are a match to TRBD1. Germline V lookup: CDR1 SEHNR, CDR2 FQNEAQ (reference sequence). The CDR3 runs 13 residues. The CDR3 protein is CAINRGPTGELFF. As DNA, the CDR3 is TGTGCGATCAACAGGGGTCCCACCGGGGAGCTGTTTTTT.

This chain links TRBV6-5 with TRBJ1-5, with D possibly TRBD1 on 5 matching bases. CDR1 and CDR2 from the germline V gene are MNHEY and SVGAGI. Trimming took 0 bases from V and 2 from J, leaving 8 bases between them. This CDR3 spans 15 amino acids. The CDR3 here is CASSYSGGGNQPQHF. The CDR3 DNA sequence: TGTGCCAGCAGTTACTCCGGGGGAGGCAATCAGCCCCAGCATTTT.